This T cell receptor (beta chain) was observed in a study of cytomegalovirus exposure and HLA in healthy donors. The germline V gene has CDR1 SGHDT and CDR2 YYEEEE. CDR3 size: 17 residues. Trimming cost V 3 bases and J 0 bases, with 19 bases left between them. With 60 Vbeta and 13 Jbeta primers, the PCR was carried out. Original methodology: Per a later analysis, the number of unique TCR beta chains was some 82 million, of which about 11 million were shared. This table comes from immunoSEQ multiplex PCR, and its TCRdb copy is limited to in-frame clones, with some not included. V, J and clone size are taken as reported in that table, and D and trimming were inferred from the DNA itself. Here the sample spans 150,000 or so clones, 65% to 85% being singletons.

The sequencing sample was made of PBMCs. The sequence came from a male donor in good health and CMV-seropositive. The chain recombines TRBV5-6 with TRBJ2-7; D unclear. The CDR3 spells CASSSLLAATSSYEQYF. The CDR3 nucleotides are TGTGCCAGCAGCTCCTTGCTTGCCGCAACAAGCTCCTACGAGCAGTACTTC.